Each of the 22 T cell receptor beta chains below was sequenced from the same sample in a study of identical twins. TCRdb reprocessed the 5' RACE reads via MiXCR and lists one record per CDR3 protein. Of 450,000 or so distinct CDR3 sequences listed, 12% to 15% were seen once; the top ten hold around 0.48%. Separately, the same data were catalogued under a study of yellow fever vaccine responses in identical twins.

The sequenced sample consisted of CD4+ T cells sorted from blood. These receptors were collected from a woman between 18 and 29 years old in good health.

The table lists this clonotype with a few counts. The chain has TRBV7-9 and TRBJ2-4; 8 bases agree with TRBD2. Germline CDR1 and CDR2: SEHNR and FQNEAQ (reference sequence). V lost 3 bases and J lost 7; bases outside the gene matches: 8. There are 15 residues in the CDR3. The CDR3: CASSFGGGGGNIQYF. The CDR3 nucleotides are TGTGCCAGCAGCTTCGGGGGAGGCGGGGGGAACATTCAGTACTTC.

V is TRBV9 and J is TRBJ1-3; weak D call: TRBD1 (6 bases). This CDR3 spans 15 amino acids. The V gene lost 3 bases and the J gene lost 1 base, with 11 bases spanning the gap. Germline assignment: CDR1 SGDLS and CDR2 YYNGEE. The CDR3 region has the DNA TGTGCCAGCAGCGCCCGACAGGAGTCTGGAAACACCATATATTTT. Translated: CASSARQESGNTIYF.

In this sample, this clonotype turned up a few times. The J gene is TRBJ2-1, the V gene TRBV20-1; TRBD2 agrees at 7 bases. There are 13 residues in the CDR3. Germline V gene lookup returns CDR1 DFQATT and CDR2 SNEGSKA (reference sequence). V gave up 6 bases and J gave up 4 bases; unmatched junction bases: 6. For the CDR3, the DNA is TGCAGTGCCAGACTAGCCGGATACAATGAGCAGTTCTTC. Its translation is CSARLAGYNEQFF.

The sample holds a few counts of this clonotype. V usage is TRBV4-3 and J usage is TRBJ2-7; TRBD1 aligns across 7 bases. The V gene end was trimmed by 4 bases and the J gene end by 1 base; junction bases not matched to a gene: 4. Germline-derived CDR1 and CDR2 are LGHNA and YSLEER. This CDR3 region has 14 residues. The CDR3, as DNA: TGCGCCAGCAGCCGGGACAGTCTTTCCTACGAGCAGTACTTC. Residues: CASSRDSLSYEQYF.

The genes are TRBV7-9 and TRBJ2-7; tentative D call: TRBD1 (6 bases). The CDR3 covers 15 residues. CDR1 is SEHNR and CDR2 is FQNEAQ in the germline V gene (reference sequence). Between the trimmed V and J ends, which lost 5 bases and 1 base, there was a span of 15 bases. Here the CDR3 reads CASSPRTVPSYEQYF. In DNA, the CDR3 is TGTGCCAGCAGCCCCAGGACAGTTCCATCCTACGAGCAGTACTTC.

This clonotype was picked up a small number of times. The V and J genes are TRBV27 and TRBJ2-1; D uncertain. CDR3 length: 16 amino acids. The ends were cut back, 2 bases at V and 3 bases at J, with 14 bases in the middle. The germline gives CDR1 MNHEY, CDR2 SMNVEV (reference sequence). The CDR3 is CASSLNSRHLYNEQFF. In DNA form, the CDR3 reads TGTGCCAGCAGTTTAAACTCCCGGCATCTCTACAATGAGCAGTTCTTC.

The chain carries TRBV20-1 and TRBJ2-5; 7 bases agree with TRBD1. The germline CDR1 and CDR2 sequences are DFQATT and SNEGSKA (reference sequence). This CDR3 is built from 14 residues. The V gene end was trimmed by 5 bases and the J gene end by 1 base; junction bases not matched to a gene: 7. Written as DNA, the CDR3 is TGCAGTGCTCTCTCCCGGACAGGCCAAGAGACCCAGTACTTC. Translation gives CSALSRTGQETQYF.

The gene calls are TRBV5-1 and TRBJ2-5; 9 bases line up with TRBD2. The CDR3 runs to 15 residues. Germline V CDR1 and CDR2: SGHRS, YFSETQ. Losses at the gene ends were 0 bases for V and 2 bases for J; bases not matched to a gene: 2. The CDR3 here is CASSLVLAGQETQYF. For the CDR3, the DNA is TGCGCCAGCAGCTTGGTCCTAGCGGGGCAAGAGACCCAGTACTTC.

The CDR3 is CASSYRRTSGSTDTQYF. CDR3 bases: TGTGCCAGCAGTTACCGAAGGACTAGCGGGAGCACAGATACGCAGTATTTT. The J gene is TRBJ2-3, the V gene TRBV6-5, with 11 bases fitting TRBD2. V gave up 2 bases and J gave up 0 bases; unmatched junction bases: 4. Germline V gene data show CDR1 as MNHEY and CDR2 as SVGAGI. The CDR3 consists of 17 residues.

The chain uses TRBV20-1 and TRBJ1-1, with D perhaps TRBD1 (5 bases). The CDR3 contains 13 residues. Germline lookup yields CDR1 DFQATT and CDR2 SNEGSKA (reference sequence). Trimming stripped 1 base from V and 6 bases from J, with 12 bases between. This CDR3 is CSARAQGGSEAFF. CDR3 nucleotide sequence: TGCAGTGCTAGAGCGCAGGGAGGCTCTGAAGCTTTCTTT.

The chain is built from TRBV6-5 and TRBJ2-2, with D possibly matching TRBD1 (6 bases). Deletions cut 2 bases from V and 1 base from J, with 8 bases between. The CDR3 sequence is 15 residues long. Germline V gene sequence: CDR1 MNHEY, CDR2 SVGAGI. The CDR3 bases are TGTGCCAGCAGTTACCGCAGGGGGAACACCGGGGAGCTGTTTTTT. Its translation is CASSYRRGNTGELFF.

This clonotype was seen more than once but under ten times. The CDR3 spells CASSVEPAGGYEQYF. The CDR3 DNA is TGTGCCAGCAGCGTAGAACCTGCGGGAGGCTACGAGCAGTACTTC. J is TRBJ2-7 and V is TRBV9; 8 bases agree with TRBD2. CDR3 size: 15 residues. Germline trimming cut 0 bases from V and 3 bases from J; bases unmatched to any gene: 5. Germline V gene data show CDR1 as SGDLS and CDR2 as YYNGEE.

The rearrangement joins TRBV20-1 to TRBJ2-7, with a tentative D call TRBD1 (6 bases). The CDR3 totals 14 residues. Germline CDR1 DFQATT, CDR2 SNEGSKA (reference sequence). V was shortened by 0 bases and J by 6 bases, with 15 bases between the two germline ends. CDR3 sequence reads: CSAREGQGRREQYF. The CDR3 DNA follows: TGCAGTGCTAGAGAGGGGCAGGGGCGGCGCGAGCAGTACTTC.

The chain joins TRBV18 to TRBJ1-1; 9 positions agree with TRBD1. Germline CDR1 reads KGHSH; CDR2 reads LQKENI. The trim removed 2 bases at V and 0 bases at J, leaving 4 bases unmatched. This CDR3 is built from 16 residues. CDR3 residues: CASSPGTGYMNTEAFF. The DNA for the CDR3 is TGTGCCAGCTCACCAGGGACAGGGTATATGAACACTGAAGCTTTCTTT.

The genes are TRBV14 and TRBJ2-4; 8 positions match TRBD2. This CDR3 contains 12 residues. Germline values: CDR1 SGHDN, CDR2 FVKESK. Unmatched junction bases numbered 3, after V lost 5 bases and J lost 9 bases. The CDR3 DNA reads TGTGCCAGCAGCGGCGGGGGGAGCATTCAGTACTTC. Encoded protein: CASSGGGSIQYF.

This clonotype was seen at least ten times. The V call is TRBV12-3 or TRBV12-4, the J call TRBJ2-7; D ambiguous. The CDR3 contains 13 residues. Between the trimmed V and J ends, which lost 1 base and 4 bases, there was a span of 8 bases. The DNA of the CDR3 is TGTGCCAGCAGTTTAGGTCCCCTATACGAGCAGTACTTC. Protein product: CASSLGPLYEQYF.

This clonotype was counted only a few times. The CDR3 DNA sequence: TGCAGTGCTAGAGCTGGGCGAGGATTACCCAACTATGGCTACACCTTC. Translated, it gives CSARAGRGLPNYGYTF. The chain has TRBV20-1 and TRBJ1-2; D gene uncertain. CDR1 is DFQATT, CDR2 SNEGSKA, per germline (reference sequence). Trimming left V 1 base short and J 2 bases short, with 17 bases between. The CDR3 has 16 residues.

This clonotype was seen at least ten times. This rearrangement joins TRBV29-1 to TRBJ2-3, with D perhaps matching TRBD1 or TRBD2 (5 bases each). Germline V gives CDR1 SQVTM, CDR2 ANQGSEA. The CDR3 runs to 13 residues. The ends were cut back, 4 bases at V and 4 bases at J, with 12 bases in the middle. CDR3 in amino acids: CSVAGASADTQYF. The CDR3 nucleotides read TGCAGCGTTGCCGGGGCGAGCGCAGATACGCAGTATTTT.

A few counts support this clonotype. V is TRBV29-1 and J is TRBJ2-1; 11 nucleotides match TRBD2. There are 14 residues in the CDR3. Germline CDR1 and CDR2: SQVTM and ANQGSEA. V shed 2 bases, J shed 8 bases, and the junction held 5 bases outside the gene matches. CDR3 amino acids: CSVELAGGSDEQFF. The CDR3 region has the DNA TGCAGCGTTGAACTAGCGGGGGGTTCGGATGAGCAGTTCTTC.

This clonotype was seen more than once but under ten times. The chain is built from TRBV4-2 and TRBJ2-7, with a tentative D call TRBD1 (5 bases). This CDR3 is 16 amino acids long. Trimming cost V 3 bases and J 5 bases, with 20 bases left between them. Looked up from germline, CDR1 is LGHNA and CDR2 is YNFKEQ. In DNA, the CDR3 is TGTGCCAGCAGCCAGAGGCAGGGTTTCCCCCCCGACGAGCAGTACTTC. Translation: CASSQRQGFPPDEQYF.

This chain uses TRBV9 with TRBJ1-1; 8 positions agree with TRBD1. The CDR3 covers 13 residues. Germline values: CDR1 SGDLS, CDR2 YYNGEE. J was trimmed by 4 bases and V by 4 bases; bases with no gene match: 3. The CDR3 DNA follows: TGTGCCAGCAGCCCGGACAGGGTCACTGAAGCTTTCTTT. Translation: CASSPDRVTEAFF.

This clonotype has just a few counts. DNA for the CDR3: TGTGCCAGCAGTCTGGGGGGGACTAGCAGGAATGAGCAGTTCTTC. It translates to CASSLGGTSRNEQFF. The chain uses TRBV6-1 and TRBJ2-1; 9 bases map to TRBD2. V lost 5 bases to trimming and J lost 7 bases; unmatched junction nucleotides: 9. Germline CDR1 MNHNS, CDR2 SASEGT. The CDR3 consists of 15 residues.